The sequence of this TCR beta chain was determined in a study of cytomegalovirus exposure and HLA in healthy donors. Study outcomes and limitations: CMV antigen specificity was confirmed in vitro for a few CMV-associated chains. The study listed 150 to 200 cytomegalovirus-associated TCR beta chains.

With regard to this clone: The antigen remains unidentified.

The length of the CDR3 is 15 residues. J lost 15 bases, V lost 2 bases, and 14 bases had no gene match. Germline CDR1 SGHDT, CDR2 YYEEEE. These donors were members of the approximately 110-subject validation cohort, a group separate from the approximately 680-subject first cohort. Profiled with immunoSEQ multiplex PCR; TCRdb holds only in-frame clones, not every one. The sample has 150,000 to 180,000 clones; about 86% are singletons. The chain employs TRBV5-6 and TRBJ1-4; TRBD1 matches 9 bases. Material for sequencing was PBMCs. The TCR originated in a man in his late teens or twenties in good health and CMV-seropositive. The CDR3 loop reads CASSLKRQGVSRLFF. The CDR3 DNA is TGTGCCAGCAGCTTAAAGAGACAGGGGGTTAGCAGATTGTTTTTT.